A single sample is the source of the 28 T cell receptor beta chains below, sequenced in a study of Ad26.COV2.S vaccination and SARS-CoV-2 variants. Treatment here: 19 received Ad26.COV2.S at low or high dose, single or two shots; 5 received placebo; per-sample allocation not given. The investigators took samples on day 63 after the first vaccine or placebo injection. Data came from immunoSEQ multiplex PCR; TCRdb stores just in-frame clones and leaves some out. The sample holds roughly 420,000 clones, 85% to 90% seen once. The specimen comprised peripheral blood, sampled in a trial of Ad26.COV2.S vaccine versus placebo. All receptors come from a person between 18 and 65 years old who received the Ad26.COV2.S COVID-19 vaccine or a placebo.

About this clone: Additional DNA sequences in this sample encode the identical CDR3. The J gene is TRBJ2-3, the V gene TRBV6-2 or TRBV6-3, with D possibly TRBD2 on 5 matching bases. Trimming pared 5 bases from V and 6 bases from J, leaving 6 bases between. CDR3 size: 11 residues. Germline CDR1 reads MNHEY; CDR2 reads SVGEGT. The CDR3 spells CASSPGDTQYF. As DNA, the CDR3 is TGTGCCAGCAGTCCGGGGGATACGCAGTATTTT.

The chain uses TRBV6-1 and TRBJ2-3, with 7 bases matching TRBD1. V lost 5 bases to trimming and J lost 0 bases; unmatched junction nucleotides: 5. The CDR3 is 15 amino acids. Germline V gives CDR1 MNHNS, CDR2 SASEGT. CDR3 DNA sequence: TGTGCCAGCAGTTCTACGACAGGGAGCACAGATACGCAGTATTTT. Its translation is CASSSTTGSTDTQYF.

The chain employs TRBV6-4 and TRBJ1-1; no firm D call. The CDR3 has 15 amino acids. Germline CDR1 MRHNA, CDR2 SNTAGT. V was clipped by 6 bases and J by 1 base, with 15 bases between them. DNA for the CDR3: TGTGCCAGCAGCCCCAGGTCGCAACGGAACACTGAAGCTTTCTTT. Translated: CASSPRSQRNTEAFF.

The V call is TRBV27, the J call TRBJ2-5, with TRBD2 as a possible D gene (6 bases). Trimming shortened V by 2 bases and J by 5 bases, and 9 bases separated the two germline ends. The germline V gene encodes CDR1 MNHEY and CDR2 SMNVEV (reference sequence). The CDR3 loop spans 13 amino acids. The CDR3 sequence: CASSLRGRETQYF. The CDR3 nucleotides are TGTGCCAGCAGTTTACGGGGGAGGGAGACCCAGTACTTC.

The genes are TRBV13 and TRBJ1-5; D not certain. In germline, CDR1 is PRHDT, CDR2 FYEKMQ (reference sequence). The V gene lost 0 bases and the J gene lost 4 bases, with 4 bases spanning the gap. This CDR3 contains 13 residues. Here the CDR3 reads CASSLGVNQPQHF. The CDR3 DNA follows: TGTGCCAGCAGCTTAGGAGTAAATCAGCCCCAGCATTTT.

The chain couples TRBV6-2 or TRBV6-3 to TRBJ2-2; 10 nucleotides agree with TRBD2. Germline values: CDR1 MNHEY, CDR2 SVGEGT. The junction had 7 bases not matched to a gene; V was cut back by 5 bases and J by 1 base. The CDR3 length is 17 residues. CDR3 DNA: TGTGCCAGCAGTAAGAGGGCTAGCGGGGGGAACACCGGGGAGCTGTTTTTT. Protein: CASSKRASGGNTGELFF.

V usage is TRBV28 and J usage is TRBJ1-1; D unclear. Trimming took off 2 bases at V and 1 base at J, with 11 bases between the two ends. The CDR3 sequence is 15 residues long. Germline lookup yields CDR1 MDHEN and CDR2 SYDVKM. CDR3 amino acids: CASSLGTGKNTEAFF. The CDR3 DNA reads TGTGCCAGCAGTTTAGGTACGGGTAAGAACACTGAAGCTTTCTTT.

V and J are TRBV19 and TRBJ2-7; unclear D gene. V gave up 3 bases and J gave up 2 bases, with 23 bases separating them. Germline V gene data show CDR1 as LNHDA and CDR2 as SQIVND (reference sequence). The CDR3 loop spans 18 amino acids. The CDR3 nucleotides read TGTGCCAGTAGTATGGCCCTTTCCCGGTTCTCAAGCACCTACGAGCAGTACTTC. Translation gives CASSMALSRFSSTYEQYF.

V usage is TRBV5-6 and J usage is TRBJ2-3; D ambiguous. The V gene's germline CDR1 is SGHDT and CDR2 YYEEEE. Between the trimmed V and J ends, which lost 4 bases and 7 bases, there was a span of 13 bases. The CDR3 is 13 amino acids. CDR3 sequence (DNA): TGTGCCAGCAGCCCGGACGGAGTGTATACGCAGTATTTT. It is translated as CASSPDGVYTQYF.

A word on this clone: Other nucleotide sequences in the sample specify the same CDR3. CDR3 DNA sequence: TGTGCCAGCAGTCTCCGGGATACGCAGTATTTT. This sequence encodes CASSLRDTQYF. This rearrangement joins TRBV12-3 or TRBV12-4 to TRBJ2-3; D is uncertain. V was shortened by 5 bases and J by 6 bases, with 6 bases between the two germline ends. The CDR3 spans 11 residues.

The chain carries TRBV5-1 and TRBJ2-7, with D tentatively TRBD1 or TRBD2 (5 bases each). This CDR3 is built from 15 residues. The V gene's germline CDR1 is SGHRS and CDR2 YFSETQ. V gave up 0 bases and J gave up 2 bases, with 12 bases separating them. CDR3 nucleotides: TGCGCCAGCAGCTTGGCTAGGGACGTAGCCTACGAGCAGTACTTC. Translated, it gives CASSLARDVAYEQYF. The full variable domain, rest sourced from reference TRBV5-1 and TRBJ2-7, is KAGVTQTPRYLIKTRGQQVTLSCSPISGHRSVSWYQQTPGQGLQFLFEYFSETQRNKGNFPGRFSGRQFSNSRSEMNVSTLELGDSALYLCASSLARDVAYEQYFGPGTRLTVT.

V usage is TRBV2 and J usage is TRBJ1-1, with D maybe TRBD1 (6 bases). Trimming shortened V by 7 bases and J by 8 bases, and 17 bases separated the two germline ends. The CDR3 has 13 amino acids. Per the germline V gene, CDR1 is SNHLY and CDR2 is FYNNEI. CDR3 coding DNA: TGTGCCAGCATGGGCCAGGGGACAACAGAAGCTTTCTTT. This translates into CASMGQGTTEAFF.

This clone was recorded a few times. The chain employs TRBV12-5 and TRBJ2-5, with 7 positions matching TRBD2. CDR3 length: 16 residues. Germline V gene sequence: CDR1 LGHNT, CDR2 FRNRAP. With V trimmed by 6 bases and J by 3 bases, 13 bases remained unmatched. CDR3 region: CASGSAGTAVEETQYF. CDR3 bases: TGTGCTAGTGGCTCAGCGGGGACCGCGGTGGAAGAGACCCAGTACTTC.

The CDR3 reads CASSGAGGPETQYF. For the CDR3, the DNA is TGTGCCAGCAGTGGGGCAGGGGGTCCCGAGACCCAGTACTTC. The chain has TRBV2 and TRBJ2-5; 7 nucleotides align to TRBD1. Germline lookup yields CDR1 SNHLY and CDR2 FYNNEI. This CDR3 region has 14 residues. With V trimmed by 4 bases and J by 5 bases, 7 bases remained unmatched.

The chain recombines TRBV9 with TRBJ1-4; D perhaps matches TRBD1 (5 bases). The CDR3 loop spans 14 amino acids. V lost 3 bases to trimming and J lost 8 bases, with 14 bases between them. CDR1 SGDLS and CDR2 YYNGEE come from the germline V gene. CDR3 sequence: CASSDRDRGEKLFF. The CDR3 nucleotides read TGTGCCAGCAGCGACCGGGACCGAGGGGAAAAACTGTTTTTT.

The chain is built from TRBV5-1 and TRBJ1-5, with 9 positions matching TRBD1. Per germline, CDR1 SGHRS and CDR2 YFSETQ. V was pared by 4 bases and J by 5 bases, with 7 bases of the junction left unmatched. The CDR3 is made up of 15 amino acids. CDR3 coding DNA: TGCGCCAGCAGCCTCGGCACAGGGGGCGATCAGCCCCAGCATTTT. It is translated as CASSLGTGGDQPQHF.

The chain carries TRBV29-1 and TRBJ1-2; D perhaps matches TRBD1 (6 bases). This CDR3 has 11 residues. The V and J ends lost 4 bases and 8 bases respectively, with 11 bases between them. Germline V gene sequence: CDR1 SQVTM, CDR2 ANQGSEA. The CDR3 here is CSVGSGQGYTF. The DNA for the CDR3 is TGCAGCGTTGGAAGCGGACAGGGCTACACCTTC.

The CDR3 reads CASMWAGNQPQHF. CDR3 DNA sequence: TGTGCCAGCATGTGGGCAGGCAATCAGCCCCAGCATTTT. The J gene is TRBJ1-5, the V gene TRBV2; D gene ambiguous. The CDR3 length is 13 residues. CDR1 SNHLY and CDR2 FYNNEI come from the germline V gene. The ends were cut back, 7 bases at V and 2 bases at J, with 9 bases in the middle.

The rearrangement uses TRBV11-2 and TRBJ2-7; unclear D gene. Looked up from germline, CDR1 is SGHAT and CDR2 is FQNNGV. This CDR3 is 12 amino acids long. With 5 bases removed from V and 5 bases from J, the gap between germline ends came to 10 bases. Here the CDR3 reads CASSPMGHEQYF. CDR3 DNA sequence: TGTGCCAGCAGCCCTATGGGTCACGAGCAGTACTTC.

The table lists this clone with many counts. This chain connects TRBV7-2 to TRBJ1-4, with a possible D match to TRBD1 (6 bases). Germline V CDR1 and CDR2: SGHTA, FQGNSA. Trimming took 1 base from V and 5 from J, leaving 11 bases between them. The CDR3 is 15 residues long. The DNA of the CDR3 is TGTGCCAGCAGCTTAGAGCGGACAGAAAATGAAAAACTGTTTTTT. The encoded protein is CASSLERTENEKLFF.

V and J are TRBV19 and TRBJ1-1; 10 nucleotides match TRBD1. Germline CDR1 reads LNHDA; CDR2 reads SQIVND (reference sequence). The CDR3 extends over 13 amino acids. V lost 6 bases to trimming and J lost 8 bases; unmatched junction nucleotides: 6. CDR3 nucleotides: TGTGCCAGTAGCTCGGGACAGGGGACCGAAGCTTTCTTT. Its protein product is CASSSGQGTEAFF.

The genes are TRBV6-2 or TRBV6-3 and TRBJ1-4; D not certain. CDR1 and CDR2 (germline): MNHEY, SVGEGT. CDR3 length: 15 amino acids. Trimming cost V 4 bases and J 0 bases, with 9 bases left between them. Here the CDR3 reads CASSSFYATNEKLFF. The CDR3 DNA is TGTGCCAGCAGTTCTTTTTATGCAACTAATGAAAAACTGTTTTTT.

This chain links TRBV5-1 with TRBJ2-1, with D perhaps matching TRBD2 (5 bases). V dropped 1 base and J dropped 6 bases, with 17 bases sitting between them. The CDR3 covers 16 residues. CDR1 SGHRS and CDR2 YFSETQ come from the germline V gene. This CDR3 reads CASSLFVLRGPNEQFF. CDR3 coding DNA: TGCGCCAGCAGCTTGTTTGTCCTCCGGGGTCCCAATGAGCAGTTCTTC.

On this clone itself: Other DNA sequences in this sample translate to the same CDR3. The gene calls are TRBV7-9 and TRBJ2-5; D uncertain. V dropped 6 bases and J dropped 5 bases, with 10 bases sitting between them. CDR3 size: 12 residues. Germline V gene data show CDR1 as SEHNR and CDR2 as FQNEAQ (reference sequence). The CDR3 spells CASSLGWETQYF. The CDR3 DNA reads as TGTGCCAGCAGTCTGGGATGGGAGACCCAGTACTTC.

The V call is TRBV5-6, the J call TRBJ1-2; D remains ambiguous. Germline-derived CDR1 and CDR2 are SGHDT and YYEEEE. The CDR3 contains 13 residues. V lost 4 bases and J 11 bases, leaving 18 bases between the germline ends. CDR3 bases: TGTGCCAGCAGCCTAATCTCGGCCTCACGATACACCTTC. It is translated as CASSLISASRYTF.

The chain uses TRBV4-2 and TRBJ1-4; TRBD1 matches 10 bases. This CDR3 has 20 residues. Germline V gives CDR1 LGHNA, CDR2 YNFKEQ. The trim removed 0 bases at V and 8 bases at J, leaving 18 bases unmatched. The CDR3 bases are TGTGCCAGCAGCCAAGAAAAGACCGTGGGGACAGGGGTAGGGAGGGAAAAACTGTTTTTT. The encoded protein is CASSQEKTVGTGVGREKLFF.

The J gene is TRBJ1-1, the V gene TRBV28, with a weak D call TRBD1 (5 bases). The CDR3 spans 11 residues. The V gene's germline CDR1 is MDHEN and CDR2 SYDVKM. The V end lost 7 bases, the J end lost 9 bases, and 12 bases lay between the germline ends. The CDR3 loop reads CASTGPGQAFF. CDR3 nucleotide sequence: TGTGCCAGCACAGGGCCGGGCCAAGCTTTCTTT.

This chain uses TRBV6-5 with TRBJ2-7, with 9 nucleotides matching TRBD1. There are 15 residues in the CDR3. The germline V gene has CDR1 MNHEY and CDR2 SVGAGI. J gave up 3 bases and V 7 bases, and 10 bases lay outside the gene matches. Here the CDR3 reads CASNPTGTGYYEQYF. CDR3 bases: TGTGCCAGCAATCCGACCGGGACAGGGTACTACGAGCAGTACTTC.